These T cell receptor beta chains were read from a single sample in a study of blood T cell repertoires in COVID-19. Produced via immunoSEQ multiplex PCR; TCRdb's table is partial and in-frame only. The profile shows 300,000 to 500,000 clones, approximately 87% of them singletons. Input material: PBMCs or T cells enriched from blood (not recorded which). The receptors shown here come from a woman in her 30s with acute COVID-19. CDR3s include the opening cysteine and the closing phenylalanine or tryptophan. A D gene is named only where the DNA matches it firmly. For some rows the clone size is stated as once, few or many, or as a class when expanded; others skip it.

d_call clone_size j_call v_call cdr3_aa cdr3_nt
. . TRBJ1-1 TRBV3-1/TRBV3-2 CASSQDLGHTEAFF TGTGCCAGCAGCCAAGATCTAGGCCACACTGAAGCTTTCTTT
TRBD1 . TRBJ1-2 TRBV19 CASSIQLGQGFGYGYTF TGTGCCAGTAGTATTCAGCTGGGACAGGGATTTGGCTATGGCTACACCTTC
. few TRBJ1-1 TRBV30 CAWSVQEYTEAFF TGTGCCTGGAGTGTACAGGAGTACACTGAAGCTTTCTTT
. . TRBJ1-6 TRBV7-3 CASSSDTAGSPLHF TGTGCCAGCAGCTCAGACACCGCAGGTTCACCCCTCCACTTT
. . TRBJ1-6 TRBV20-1 CSASHRDYNSPLHF TGCAGTGCTAGTCACAGGGATTATAATTCACCCCTCCACTTT
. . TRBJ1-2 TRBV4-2 CASSQIPGNYGYTF TGTGCCAGCAGCCAAATCCCAGGGAACTATGGCTACACCTTC
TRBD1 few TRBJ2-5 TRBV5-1 CASRVTGGYKETQYF TGCGCCAGCAGGGTAACAGGGGGCTATAAGGAGACCCAGTACTTC
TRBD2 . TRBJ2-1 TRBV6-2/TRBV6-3 CASSYSPTSGGADEQFF TGTGCCAGCAGTTACTCCCCTACTAGCGGGGGGGCGGATGAGCAGTTCTTC
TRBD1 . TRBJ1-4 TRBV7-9 CASSPGTGAGLF TGTGCCAGCAGCCCCGGGACAGGGGCGGGTCTTTTT
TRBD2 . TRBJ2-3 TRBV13 CASSLGGLAGTDDTQYF TGTGCCAGCAGCTTGGGGGGACTAGCGGGGACTGATGATACGCAGTATTTT
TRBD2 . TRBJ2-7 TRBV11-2 CASSLDRPSGGWWQYF TGTGCCAGCAGCTTAGACCGTCCTAGCGGGGGTTGGTGGCAGTACTTC
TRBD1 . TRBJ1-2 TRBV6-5 CASTPQGGMGYGYTF TGTGCCAGCACCCCACAGGGGGGAATGGGCTATGGCTACACCTTC
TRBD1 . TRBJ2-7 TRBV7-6 CASSLEPVDRGEQYF TGTGCCAGCAGCTTAGAGCCGGTCGACAGGGGCGAGCAGTACTTC
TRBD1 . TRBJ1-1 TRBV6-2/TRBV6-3 CASSSRDRADTEAFF TGTGCCAGCAGTTCCCGGGACAGGGCCGACACTGAAGCTTTCTTT
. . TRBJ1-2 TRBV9 CASSARWGEDYGYTF TGTGCCAGCAGCGCCCGGTGGGGGGAAGACTATGGCTACACCTTC
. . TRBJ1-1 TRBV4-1 CASSQGGQLNTEAFF TGCGCCAGCAGCCAGGGGGGGCAGCTGAACACTGAAGCTTTCTTT
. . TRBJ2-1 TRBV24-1 CATSDRTAYNEQFF TGTGCCACCAGTGATAGGACAGCTTACAATGAGCAGTTCTTC
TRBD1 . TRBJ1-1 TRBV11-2 CASSHVRTGKNTEAFF TGTGCCAGCAGCCACGTCCGGACAGGTAAAAACACTGAAGCTTTCTTT
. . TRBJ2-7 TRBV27 CASSPYVGHHYEQYF TGTGCCAGCAGTCCTTACGTGGGACACCACTACGAGCAGTACTTC
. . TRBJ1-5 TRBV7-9 CASSLGRYQPQHF TGTGCCAGCAGCTTAGGTCGTTATCAGCCCCAGCATTTT
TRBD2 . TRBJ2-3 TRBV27 CASSLLPGRGVSTDTQYF TGTGCCAGCAGTTTATTGCCCGGGAGGGGGGTCAGCACAGATACGCAGTATTTT
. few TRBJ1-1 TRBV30 CAWSAGHWNTEAFF TGTGCCTGGAGTGCGGGACATTGGAACACTGAAGCTTTCTTT
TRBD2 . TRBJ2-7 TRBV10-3 CATRGLAGFYEQYF TGTGCCACACGGGGACTAGCGGGGTTCTACGAGCAGTACTTC
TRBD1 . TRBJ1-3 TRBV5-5 CASSLAPGQGPGNTIYF TGTGCCAGCAGCTTAGCTCCGGGACAGGGGCCGGGAAACACCATATATTTT
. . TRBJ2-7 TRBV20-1 CSASFVGAEQYF TGCAGTGCTAGTTTCGTTGGGGCCGAGCAGTACTTC
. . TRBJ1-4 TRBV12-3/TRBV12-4 CASSAMRREKLFF TGTGCCAGCAGTGCGATGAGGAGGGAAAAACTGTTTTTT
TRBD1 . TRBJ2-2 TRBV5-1 CASSLKTGVGTGELFF TGCGCCAGCAGCCTCAAGACAGGGGTAGGCACCGGGGAGCTGTTTTTT